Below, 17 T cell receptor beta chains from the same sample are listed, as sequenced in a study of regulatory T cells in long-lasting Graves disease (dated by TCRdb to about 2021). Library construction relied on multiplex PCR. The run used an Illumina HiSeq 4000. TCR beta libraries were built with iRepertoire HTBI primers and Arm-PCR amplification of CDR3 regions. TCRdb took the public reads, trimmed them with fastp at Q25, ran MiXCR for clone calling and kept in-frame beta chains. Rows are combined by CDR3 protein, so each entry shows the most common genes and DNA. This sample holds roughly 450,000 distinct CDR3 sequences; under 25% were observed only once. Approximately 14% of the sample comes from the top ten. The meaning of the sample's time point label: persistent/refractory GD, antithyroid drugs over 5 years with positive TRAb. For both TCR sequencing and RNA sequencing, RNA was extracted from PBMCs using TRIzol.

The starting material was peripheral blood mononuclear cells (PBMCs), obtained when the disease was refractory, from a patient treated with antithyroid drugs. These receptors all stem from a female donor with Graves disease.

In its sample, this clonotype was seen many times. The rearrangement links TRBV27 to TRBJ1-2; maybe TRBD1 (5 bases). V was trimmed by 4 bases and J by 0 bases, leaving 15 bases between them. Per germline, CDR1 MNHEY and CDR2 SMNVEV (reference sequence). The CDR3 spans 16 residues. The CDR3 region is CASSYLGAGANYGYTF. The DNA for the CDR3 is TGTGCCAGCAGTTATCTCGGCGCGGGGGCTAACTATGGCTACACCTTC.

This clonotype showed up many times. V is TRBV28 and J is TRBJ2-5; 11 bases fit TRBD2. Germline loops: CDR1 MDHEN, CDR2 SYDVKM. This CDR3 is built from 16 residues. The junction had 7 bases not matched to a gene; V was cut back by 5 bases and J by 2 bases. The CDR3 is CASSTRLAGRQETQYF. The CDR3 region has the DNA TGTGCCAGCAGTACCAGACTAGCGGGGAGGCAAGAGACCCAGTACTTC.

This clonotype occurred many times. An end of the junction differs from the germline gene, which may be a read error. The CDR3 region has the DNA TGTGCCAGCAGTGATCTTTCGGGGCGACAAGGGACCCAGTACTTC. Protein: CASSDLSGRQGTQYF. The chain links TRBV2 to TRBJ2-5; D could derive from TRBD1 or TRBD2 (5 bases each). Germline-derived CDR1 and CDR2 are SNHLY and FYNNEI. The CDR3 has 15 amino acids.

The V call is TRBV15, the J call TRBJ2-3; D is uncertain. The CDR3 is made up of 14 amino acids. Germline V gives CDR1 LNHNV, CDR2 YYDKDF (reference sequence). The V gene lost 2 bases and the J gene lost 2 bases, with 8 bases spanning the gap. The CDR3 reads CATSRSVSTDTQYF. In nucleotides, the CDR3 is TGTGCCACCAGCAGAAGTGTTTCCACAGATACGCAGTATTTT.

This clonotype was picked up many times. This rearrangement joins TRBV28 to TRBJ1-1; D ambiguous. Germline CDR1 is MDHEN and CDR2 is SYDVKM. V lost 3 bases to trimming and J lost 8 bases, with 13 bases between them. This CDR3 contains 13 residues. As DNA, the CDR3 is TGTGCCAGCAGTTTCCCCCCGCCGAGAGAAGCTTTCTTT. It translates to CASSFPPPREAFF.

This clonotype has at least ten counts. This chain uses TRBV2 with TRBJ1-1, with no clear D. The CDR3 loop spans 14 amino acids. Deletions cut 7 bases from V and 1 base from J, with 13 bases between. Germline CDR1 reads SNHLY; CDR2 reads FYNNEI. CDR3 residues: CASIRGDGNTEAFF. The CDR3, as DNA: TGTGCCAGCATCCGGGGTGACGGGAACACTGAAGCTTTCTTT.

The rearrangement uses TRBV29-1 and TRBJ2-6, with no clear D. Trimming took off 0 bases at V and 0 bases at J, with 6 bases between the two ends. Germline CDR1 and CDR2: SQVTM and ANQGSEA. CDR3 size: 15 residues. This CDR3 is CSVEDRVSGANVLTF. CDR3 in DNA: TGCAGCGTTGAAGATCGTGTCTCTGGGGCCAACGTCCTGACTTTC.

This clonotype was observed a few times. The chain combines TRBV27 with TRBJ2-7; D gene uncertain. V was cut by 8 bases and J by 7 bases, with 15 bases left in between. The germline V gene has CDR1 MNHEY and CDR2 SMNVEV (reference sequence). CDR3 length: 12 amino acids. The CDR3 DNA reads TGTGCCAGCTCTTTGGGCTGGGGAGAGCAGTACTTC. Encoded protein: CASSLGWGEQYF.

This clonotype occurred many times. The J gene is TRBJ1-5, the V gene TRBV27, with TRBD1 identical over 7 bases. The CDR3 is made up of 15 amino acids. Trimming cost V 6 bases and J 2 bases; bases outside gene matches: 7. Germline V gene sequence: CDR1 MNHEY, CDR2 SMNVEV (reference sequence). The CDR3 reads CASRPTGTGNQPQHF. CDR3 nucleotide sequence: TGTGCCAGCAGGCCTACCGGGACAGGCAATCAGCCCCAGCATTTT.

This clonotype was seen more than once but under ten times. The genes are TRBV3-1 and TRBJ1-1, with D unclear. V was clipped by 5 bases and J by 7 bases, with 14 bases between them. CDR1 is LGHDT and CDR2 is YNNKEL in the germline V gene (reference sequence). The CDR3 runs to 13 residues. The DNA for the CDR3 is TGTGCCAGCAGCAGCAATCGTGGAGATGAAGCTTTCTTT. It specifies CASSSNRGDEAFF.

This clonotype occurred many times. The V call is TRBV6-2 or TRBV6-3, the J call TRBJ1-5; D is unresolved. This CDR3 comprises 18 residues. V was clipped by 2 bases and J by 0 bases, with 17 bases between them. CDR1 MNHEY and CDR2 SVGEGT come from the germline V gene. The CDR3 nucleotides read TGTGCCAGCAGTTACCGGACCTGGCACCAGGATAGCAATCAGCCCCAGCATTTT. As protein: CASSYRTWHQDSNQPQHF.

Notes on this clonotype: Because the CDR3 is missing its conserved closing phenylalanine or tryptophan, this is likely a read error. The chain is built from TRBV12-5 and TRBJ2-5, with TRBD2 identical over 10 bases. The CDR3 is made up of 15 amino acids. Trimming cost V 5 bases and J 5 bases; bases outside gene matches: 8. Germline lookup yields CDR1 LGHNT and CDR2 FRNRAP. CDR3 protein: CASGASSGLAETQYL. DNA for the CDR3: TGTGCTAGTGGTGCGAGCTCGGGACTAGCGGAGACCCAGTACCTC.

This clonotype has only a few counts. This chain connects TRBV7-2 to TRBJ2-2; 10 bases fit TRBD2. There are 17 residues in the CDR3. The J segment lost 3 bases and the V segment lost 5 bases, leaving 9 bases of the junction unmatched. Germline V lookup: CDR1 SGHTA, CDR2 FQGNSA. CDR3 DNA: TGTGCCAGCAGCCAAGAGCGGGGGGGCCGAGACACCGGGGAGCTGTTTTTT. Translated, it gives CASSQERGGRDTGELFF.

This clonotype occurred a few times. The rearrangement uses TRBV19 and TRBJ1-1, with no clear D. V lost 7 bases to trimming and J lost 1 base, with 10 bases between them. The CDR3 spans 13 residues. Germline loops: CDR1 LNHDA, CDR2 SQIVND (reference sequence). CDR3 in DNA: TGTGCCAGTACCGTCACAGCGAACACTGAAGCTTTCTTT. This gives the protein CASTVTANTEAFF.

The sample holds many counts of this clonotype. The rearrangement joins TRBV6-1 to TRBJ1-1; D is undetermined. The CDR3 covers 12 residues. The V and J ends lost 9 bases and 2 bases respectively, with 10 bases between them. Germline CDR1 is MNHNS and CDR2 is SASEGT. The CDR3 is CASLTSNTEAFF. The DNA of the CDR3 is TGTGCCAGTCTGACTTCAAACACTGAAGCTTTCTTT.

The CDR3 DNA sequence: TGTGCCAGCAGCGCCGGCACTAGCGGGGTTACTTACAATGAGCAGTTCTTC. Protein product: CASSAGTSGVTYNEQFF. The chain combines TRBV5-5 with TRBJ2-1, with 10 positions matching TRBD2. This CDR3 is 17 amino acids long. Germline CDR1 and CDR2: SGHKS and YYEKEE (reference sequence). Losses at the gene ends were 4 bases for V and 4 bases for J; bases not matched to a gene: 11.

The CDR3 region is CAWRREGEQFF. The CDR3 DNA sequence: TGTGCCTGGAGGCGGGAGGGTGAGCAGTTCTTC. This chain connects TRBV30 to TRBJ2-1; 9 positions agree with TRBD2. Germline values: CDR1 GTSNPN, CDR2 SVGIG (reference sequence). With 3 bases clipped from V and 9 bases from J, the junction kept 0 bases outside the gene matches. There are 11 residues in the CDR3.